The 23 T cell receptor beta chains below all came from one sample that was sequenced in a study of early T cells in non-severe SARS-CoV-2 infection. TCRdb reprocessed the 5' RACE reads with MiXCR, giving one entry per CDR3 protein. In the table there are more than 95,000 distinct CDR3 sequences, around 10% of which are singletons. The sample here was whole blood, taken at baseline. The receptors derive from an adult who was a healthcare worker with PCR-confirmed SARS-CoV-2 infection or an uninfected control (not recorded which).

This clonotype was recorded once. The V and J genes are TRBV3-1 and TRBJ2-6; 7 bases are a match to TRBD1. After removal of 2 bases from V and 0 bases from J, the junction contained 10 bases not matched to a gene. Per germline, CDR1 LGHDT and CDR2 YNNKEL (reference sequence). The CDR3 consists of 19 residues. CDR3 amino acids: CASSQPPTGFNSGANVLTF. Written as DNA, the CDR3 is TGTGCCAGCAGCCAACCCCCGACAGGGTTTAACTCTGGGGCCAACGTCCTGACTTTC.

V usage is TRBV28 and J usage is TRBJ2-7; no clear D. Germline CDR1 reads MDHEN; CDR2 reads SYDVKM. Trimming left V 1 base short and J 0 bases short, with 10 bases between. The CDR3 totals 15 residues. This chain's CDR3 is CASSLYGESSYEQYF. CDR3 DNA sequence: TGTGCCAGCAGTTTATATGGCGAGAGCTCCTACGAGCAGTACTTC.

This clonotype was counted ten times or more. The V call is TRBV7-6, the J call TRBJ2-3, with D perhaps TRBD2 (6 bases). Trimming removed 3 bases from V and 4 bases from J, with 11 bases in between. CDR3 length: 14 amino acids. Per germline, CDR1 SGHVS and CDR2 FNYEAQ. CDR3 protein: CASSLPGLADTQYF. DNA of the CDR3: TGTGCCAGCAGCTTGCCGGGACTTGCAGATACGCAGTATTTT.

This clonotype has more than one count but fewer than ten. The chain combines TRBV6-1 with TRBJ2-4; D may be TRBD2 (5 bases). In germline, CDR1 is MNHNS, CDR2 SASEGT. This CDR3 region has 14 residues. The V end was cut by 1 base, the J end by 10 bases, with 14 bases between. Here the CDR3 reads CASSEGTQTGIQYF. CDR3 nucleotides: TGTGCCAGCAGTGAAGGGACGCAAACGGGAATTCAGTACTTC.

The chain recombines TRBV3-1 with TRBJ1-6; perhaps TRBD1 as D (6 bases). With 1 base removed from V and 7 bases from J, the gap between germline ends came to 11 bases. The CDR3 runs to 15 residues. From germline, CDR1 is LGHDT and CDR2 YNNKEL (reference sequence). This CDR3 is CASSQVLTGNSPLHF. The CDR3 nucleotides read TGTGCCAGCAGCCAAGTCCTAACAGGGAATTCACCCCTCCACTTT.

The chain has TRBV7-8 and TRBJ1-1; D is possibly TRBD1 (5 bases). This CDR3 is 15 amino acids long. Trimming removed 4 bases at V and 0 bases at J, with 12 bases between. CDR1 and CDR2 from the germline V gene are SGHVS and FQNEAQ. The CDR3 DNA sequence: TGTGCCAGCAGCTCCCGGACGGACATGAACACTGAAGCTTTCTTT. It translates to CASSSRTDMNTEAFF.

This clonotype was seen many times. The chain carries TRBV12-3 or TRBV12-4 and TRBJ1-5; 9 nucleotides line up with TRBD1. V was pared by 3 bases and J by 4 bases, with 4 bases of the junction left unmatched. This CDR3 is 15 amino acids long. CDR3 sequence reads: CASSLDRGGNQPQHF. The CDR3 DNA is TGTGCCAGCAGTTTGGACAGGGGAGGGAATCAGCCCCAGCATTTT.

This clonotype has a count of ten or more. The chain couples TRBV2 to TRBJ1-5, with D possibly matching TRBD1 (6 bases). V was pared by 4 bases and J by 4 bases, with 11 bases between. Germline V gives CDR1 SNHLY, CDR2 FYNNEI. The CDR3 consists of 14 residues. Here the CDR3 reads CASSGGLGNQPQHF. The CDR3, as DNA: TGTGCCAGCAGTGGGGGGCTTGGGAATCAGCCCCAGCATTTT. Using reference TRBV2 and TRBJ1-5 for the parts outside the CDR3, the full variable domain is EPEVTQTPSHQVTQMGQEVILRCVPISNHLYFYWYRQILGQKVEFLVSFYNNEISEKSEIFDDQFSVERPDGSNFTLKIRSTKLEDSAMYFCASSGGLGNQPQHFGDGTRLSIL.

This chain links TRBV20-1 with TRBJ1-4; D not certain. Germline CDR1 is DFQATT and CDR2 is SNEGSKA (reference sequence). V was trimmed by 6 bases and J by 6 bases, leaving 14 bases between them. The CDR3 totals 13 residues. Here the CDR3 reads CSATTGLDEKLFF. The CDR3 nucleotides read TGCAGTGCAACCACCGGGTTAGATGAAAAACTGTTTTTT.

The chain carries TRBV3-1 and TRBJ1-1; D gene unclear. V lost 1 base, J lost 1 base, and 4 bases lay in between. The CDR3 spans 13 residues. Germline CDR1 reads LGHDT; CDR2 reads YNNKEL (reference sequence). The CDR3, as DNA: TGTGCCAGCAGCCAAGTAGGGAACACTGAAGCTTTCTTT. Protein: CASSQVGNTEAFF. The variable domain in full, with the rest retrieved from reference TRBV3-1 and TRBJ1-1, is DTAVSQTPKYLVTQMGNDKSIKCEQNLGHDTMYWYKQDSKKFLKIMFSYNNKELIINETVPNRFSPKSPDKAHLNLHINSLELGDSAVYFCASSQVGNTEAFFGQGTRLTVV.

This clonotype was seen many times. This chain uses TRBV5-1 with TRBJ2-1; the match to TRBD1 covers 9 bases. From germline, CDR1 is SGHRS and CDR2 YFSETQ. The CDR3 length is 14 residues. V gave up 4 bases and J gave up 7 bases; unmatched junction bases: 6. The CDR3: CASSPGTGQNEQFF. The CDR3 coding sequence is TGCGCCAGCAGCCCCGGGACAGGGCAAAATGAGCAGTTCTTC.

This clonotype was seen only a few times. The genes are TRBV7-7 and TRBJ2-5, with D uncertain. V lost 3 bases, J lost 3 bases, and 14 bases lay in between. Germline V gene lookup returns CDR1 SSHAT and CDR2 FNYEAQ (reference sequence). CDR3 length: 15 amino acids. The CDR3 spells CASSFGGSLEETQYF. DNA for the CDR3: TGTGCCAGCAGCTTCGGTGGAAGTTTGGAAGAGACCCAGTACTTC.

This clonotype came up many times. The rearrangement uses TRBV20-1 and TRBJ1-1; no clear D gene. Germline V lookup: CDR1 DFQATT, CDR2 SNEGSKA (reference sequence). V was clipped by 6 bases and J by 4 bases, with 12 bases between them. The CDR3 is 12 amino acids. CDR3 protein: CSAPAGSTEAFF. CDR3 DNA: TGCAGTGCCCCTGCAGGTAGCACTGAAGCTTTCTTT.

In its sample, this clonotype was seen a few times. The CDR3 here is CASAVGQGGEQYF. The CDR3 bases are TGTGCCAGCGCAGTGGGACAGGGCGGCGAGCAGTACTTC. This sequence joins TRBV14 and TRBJ2-7; TRBD1 aligns across 9 bases. CDR1 is SGHDN and CDR2 is FVKESK in the germline V gene. The V gene end was trimmed by 8 bases and the J gene end by 6 bases; junction bases not matched to a gene: 8. The CDR3 has 13 amino acids.

In its sample, this clonotype was seen many times. The chain uses TRBV5-1 and TRBJ1-1, with a tentative D call TRBD1 (5 bases). This CDR3 is built from 13 residues. Per the germline V gene, CDR1 is SGHRS and CDR2 is YFSETQ. The V and J ends lost 0 bases and 5 bases respectively, with 8 bases between them. CDR3 DNA: TGCGCCAGCAGCTTGGGGGGGTTGACTGAAGCTTTCTTT. Translation gives CASSLGGLTEAFF.

This clonotype was seen ten or more times. The J gene is TRBJ1-2, the V gene TRBV19; the D is unclear. The V gene's germline CDR1 is LNHDA and CDR2 SQIVND (reference sequence). Trimming took off 6 bases at V and 0 bases at J, with 11 bases between the two ends. This CDR3 has 14 residues. Written as DNA, the CDR3 is TGTGCCAGTAGCCGGCAGGTTGCTAACTATGGCTACACCTTC. Protein product: CASSRQVANYGYTF.

This clonotype was seen more than once but under ten times. V gene TRBV12-3 or TRBV12-4 combines with J gene TRBJ2-3, with 8 positions matching TRBD2. V lost 7 bases to trimming and J lost 3 bases; unmatched junction nucleotides: 6. The CDR3 contains 14 residues. The CDR3 region is CASTMTGGTDTQYF. CDR3 DNA: TGTGCCAGCACTATGACGGGGGGGACAGATACGCAGTATTTT.

This clonotype was seen at least ten times. The CDR3 sequence: CASSLGGQPQHF. Written as DNA, the CDR3 is TGTGCCAGCAGTTTAGGGGGACAGCCCCAGCATTTT. The V call is TRBV12-3 or TRBV12-4, the J call TRBJ1-5; D ambiguous. The CDR3 has 12 amino acids. V lost 1 base, J lost 7 bases, and 5 bases lay in between.

The chain combines TRBV20-1 with TRBJ2-7; TRBD2 matches 9 bases. After removal of 3 bases from V and 3 bases from J, the junction contained 3 bases not matched to a gene. The CDR3 contains 13 residues. Germline V lookup: CDR1 DFQATT, CDR2 SNEGSKA (reference sequence). The CDR3 region is CSASDSGSYEQYF. For the CDR3, the DNA is TGCAGTGCTAGCGATAGCGGGAGCTACGAGCAGTACTTC.

This clonotype has only a few counts. The rearrangement uses TRBV9 and TRBJ2-4, with 11 bases fitting TRBD2. V lost 4 bases and J lost 4; bases outside the gene matches: 1. Looked up from germline, CDR1 is SGDLS and CDR2 is YYNGEE. The length of the CDR3 is 14 residues. Here the CDR3 DNA reads TGTGCCAGCAGCTCTAGCGGGGGGAAAAACATTCAGTACTTC. This encodes CASSSSGGKNIQYF.

In this sample, this clonotype turned up many times. V usage is TRBV19 and J usage is TRBJ2-3; 12 positions agree with TRBD2. Germline V gene data show CDR1 as LNHDA and CDR2 as SQIVND (reference sequence). J gave up 5 bases and V 5 bases, and 11 bases lay outside the gene matches. The CDR3 spans 17 residues. This chain's CDR3 is CASSRWTSGEYGDTQYF. The CDR3 bases are TGTGCCAGTAGTCGATGGACTAGCGGGGAATATGGAGATACGCAGTATTTT.

This clonotype was detected ten times or more. V and J are TRBV4-3 and TRBJ2-6; TRBD1 or TRBD2 may be the D gene (5 bases each). The CDR3 has 16 amino acids. Trimming left V 0 bases short and J 2 bases short, with 8 bases between. The germline gives CDR1 LGHNA, CDR2 YSLEER. The CDR3 region has the DNA TGCGCCAGCAGCCAAGATGTGGGGGCTGGGGCCAACGTCCTGACTTTC. Translating gives CASSQDVGAGANVLTF.

This clonotype occurred many times. V gene TRBV5-1 combines with J gene TRBJ2-7; D remains unclear. V lost 0 bases and J 5 bases, leaving 12 bases between the germline ends. CDR3 length equals 14 residues. Germline lookup yields CDR1 SGHRS and CDR2 YFSETQ. CDR3 loop: CASSLANLKDEQYF. The CDR3 bases are TGCGCCAGCAGCTTGGCCAATTTAAAGGACGAGCAGTACTTC.